Listed below are T cell receptor beta chains from one sample, sequenced in a study of T cells in Graves' hyperthyroidism and ophthalmopathy. TCRdb re-called the multiplex PCR reads through MiXCR, storing one row per CDR3 protein. This table has about 500,000 distinct CDR3 sequences, 46% appearing once. The sequencing sample was made of peripheral blood or thyroid tissue (not recorded which). The receptors derive from an adult woman with Graves' disease, either hyperthyroidism or ophthalmopathy (not recorded which). Each CDR3 is given with its conserved first and last residue. The D gene is left open where the match is weak. Size is stated for part of the rows, as once, few or many counts, or as a class when the clone is expanded.

V gene,D gene,clone size,J gene,CDR3 DNA,CDR3 protein
TRBV7-9,TRBD1,few,TRBJ2-7,TGTGCCAGCAGATTAGACAGGGCCTACGAGCAGTACTTC,CASRLDRAYEQYF
TRBV6-1,-,-,TRBJ1-5,TGTGCCAGCAGTCGTAAGGGAAGCAATCAGCCCCAGCATTTT,CASSRKGSNQPQHF
TRBV9,TRBD1,-,TRBJ2-7,TGTGCCAGCAGCGTCGGGACAGGGGTGTTAGAGCAGTACTTC,CASSVGTGVLEQYF
TRBV7-2,-,many,TRBJ1-2,TGTGCCAGCAGCCCCGTCGTGGCACGGGGCTATGGCTACACCTTC,CASSPVVARGYGYTF
TRBV2,TRBD2,-,TRBJ2-2,TGTGCCAGCAGTGACGCGGGGTCGGGAGGCTACACCGGGGAGCTGTTTTTT,CASSDAGSGGYTGELFF
TRBV7-6,-,-,TRBJ2-2,TGTGCCAGCAGCCTACAGGGTCGGACTTCTCCTCGGTACACCGGGGAGCTGTTTTTT,CASSLQGRTSPRYTGELFF
TRBV6-4,TRBD1,once,TRBJ2-6,TGTGCCGGTAGGGGGCTTGGGGCCAACGTCCTGACTTTC,CAGRGLGANVLTF
TRBV28,-,-,TRBJ2-2,TGTGCCAGCAGTTTAGTTTCGGAAGGCATCGGGGAGCTGTTTTTT,CASSLVSEGIGELFF
TRBV19,TRBD1,few,TRBJ1-5,TGTGCCAGCCAGGGGGCAGGCAATCAGCCCCAGCATTTT,CASQGAGNQPQHF
TRBV29-1,TRBD1,-,TRBJ2-5,TGCAGCGGGGCTACTACAGGGGCATTGGGCCAGTACTTC,CSGATTGALGQYF
TRBV7-2,-,many,TRBJ1-1,TGTGCCAGCAGCACAGGGACGGCGAACACTGAAGCTTTCTTT,CASSTGTANTEAFF
TRBV14,-,few,TRBJ1-4,TGTGCCAGCTCACCACCGGGGGCAAGTGAAAAACTGTTTTTT,CASSPPGASEKLFF
TRBV6-5,-,-,TRBJ2-2,TGTGCCAGCAGGCGGGAAGGCGGGGAGCTGTTTTTT,CASRREGGELFF
TRBV6-1,-,many,TRBJ2-7,TGTGCCAGCAGTGGGGGACGGACAATCTACGAGCAGTACTTC,CASSGGRTIYEQYF
TRBV10-3,-,-,TRBJ2-7,TGTGCCATCCAAGGACAGTTATACGAGCAGTACTTC,CAIQGQLYEQYF
TRBV4-2,-,many,TRBJ2-5,TGTGCCAGCAGCCAAGAGCGGCATGGTGAGACCCAGTACTTC,CASSQERHGETQYF
TRBV25-1,TRBD1,-,TRBJ1-1,TGTGCCAGCAGGACAGGGGGCGGGACTGAAGCTTTCTTT,CASRTGGGTEAFF
TRBV29-1,-,many,TRBJ2-7,TGCAGCGTACGGGGCATGGAGGGGTCGGCCGAGCAGTACTTC,CSVRGMEGSAEQYF
TRBV7-3,-,-,TRBJ1-1,TGTGCCAGCAGTTTGCACGGGCCGTCGACTGAAGCTTTCTTT,CASSLHGPSTEAFF
TRBV6-1,TRBD1,-,TRBJ1-2,TGTGCCGGCGGGACAGGCAGCTATGGCTACACCTTC,CAGGTGSYGYTF
TRBV7-2,-,-,TRBJ1-2,TGTGCCAGCAGCTCTTCCGGGGACCTTGATGGCTACACCTTC,CASSSSGDLDGYTF
TRBV12-3/TRBV12-4,-,few,TRBJ1-1,TGTGCCAGCAGTTTAGCGGGGAGTAAAGCTTTCTTT,CASSLAGSKAFF
TRBV20-1,TRBD2,many,TRBJ2-5,TGCAGTGCTCTTAAGCGGGAGGGCCTGGAGACCCAGTACTTC,CSALKREGLETQYF
TRBV30,-,-,TRBJ1-3,TGTGCCTGGAGTGTACTCCCGGGTCGCGGAAACACCATATATTTT,CAWSVLPGRGNTIYF
TRBV10-3,-,-,TRBJ2-7,TGTGCCACCTCACGGGAGTCGATCTACGAGCAGTACTTC,CATSRESIYEQYF
TRBV12-3/TRBV12-4,-,-,TRBJ1-2,TGTGCCAGCAGTTTCGGCCGGGGAGTTAGTGGCTACACCTTC,CASSFGRGVSGYTF
TRBV4-1,TRBD2,-,TRBJ2-7,TGCGCCAGCAGCCCCAAAGTCCCCTCCGCGGGAGGATTTGGGAGCAAATACGAGCAGTACTTC,CASSPKVPSAGGFGSKYEQYF
TRBV7-9,-,many,TRBJ2-1,TGTGCCAGCAGCTTAGGCGGCATACGGAATGAGCAGTTCTTC,CASSLGGIRNEQFF
TRBV20-1,TRBD1,many,TRBJ2-7,TGCAGTGCTAAGAACAGGGGGTGGGGGAGCTCCTACGAGCAGTACTTC,CSAKNRGWGSSYEQYF
TRBV5-1,-,many,TRBJ2-5,TGCGCCAGCAGCTTTCTAACCGGACGAGAAGAGACCCAGTACTTC,CASSFLTGREETQYF
TRBV6-6,-,-,TRBJ1-1,TGTGCCAGCAGCCGTCGACGGAACCTGAACACTGAAGCTTTCTTT,CASSRRRNLNTEAFF
TRBV5-1,TRBD1,many,TRBJ2-5,TGCGCCAGCAGCCGGGACAGATGGCAAGAGACCCAGTACTTC,CASSRDRWQETQYF
TRBV25-1,-,once,TRBJ1-6,TGTGCCACCTCCCTACGTCCAACCCCCATCGCAAATTCACCCCTCCACTTT,CATSLRPTPIANSPLHF
TRBV7-9,TRBD1,-,TRBJ2-2,TGTGCCAGCAGACAAGACAGGGGATCCGGGGAGCTGTTTTTT,CASRQDRGSGELFF
TRBV11-2,-,-,TRBJ1-4,TGTGCCAGCAGCTTAGTCCGTGGGAATGAAAAACTGTTTTTT,CASSLVRGNEKLFF
TRBV30,-,-,TRBJ1-2,TGTGCCCGCGGCGGCTCCAACTATGGCTACACCTTC,CARGGSNYGYTF
TRBV6-1,TRBD1,-,TRBJ1-1,TGTGCCAGCAGTCCCACTACAGGGGTCGGGGACATAAACACTGAAGCTTTCTTT,CASSPTTGVGDINTEAFF
TRBV7-2,TRBD2,-,TRBJ2-2,TGTGCCAGCAGCCTCCGACTAGCGGGAGTAGTCGGGGAGCTGTTTTTT,CASSLRLAGVVGELFF
TRBV4-1,-,-,TRBJ2-5,TGCGCCAGCAGCCAGATGGGGGAACAAGAGACCCAGTACTTC,CASSQMGEQETQYF
TRBV14,-,many,TRBJ2-2,TGTGCCAGCAGCCAAGAATTATATACGAACACCGGGGAGCTGTTTTTT,CASSQELYTNTGELFF
TRBV7-2,-,-,TRBJ2-7,TGTGCCAGCAGCCAACAATACGGCGCCTACGAGCAGTACTTC,CASSQQYGAYEQYF
TRBV14,-,-,TRBJ2-5,TGTGCCCGCAGTGAAACGCGCGAGACCCAGTACTTC,CARSETRETQYF
TRBV6-1,-,many,TRBJ1-1,TGTGCCAGCATGGCTTCCACTGAAGCTTTCTTT,CASMASTEAFF
TRBV20-1,-,-,TRBJ2-7,TGCAGTGCTAGGCCTATACCGGGACAAGAGCAGTACTTC,CSARPIPGQEQYF
TRBV29-1,-,-,TRBJ1-2,TGCAGCGTTGTAATTCCGGTGGCTGGGAGTGCTGGCTACACCTTC,CSVVIPVAGSAGYTF
TRBV20-1,TRBD1,many,TRBJ1-3,TGCAGTGCTAGCCCTGCATGGGACAGCGCTGGAAACACCATATATTTT,CSASPAWDSAGNTIYF
TRBV7-9,TRBD1,-,TRBJ1-1,TGTGCCAGCAGCCGCGGAGTACAGGGGGCCGTGAACACTGAAGCTTTCTTT,CASSRGVQGAVNTEAFF
TRBV6-6,-,-,TRBJ2-7,TGTGCCAGCAGGTACGGCAGCTACGAGCAGTACTTC,CASRYGSYEQYF
TRBV10-3,-,-,TRBJ1-2,TGTGCCATCAGTGAGTATCGTCGGGGGGATAGAGACTATGGCTACACCTTC,CAISEYRRGDRDYGYTF
TRBV29-1,TRBD2,-,TRBJ2-7,TGCAGCGTTGAAGGGGGGGAGGGCCGACACGAGCAGTACTTC,CSVEGGEGRHEQYF
TRBV14,-,many,TRBJ1-1,TGTGCCAGCAGCCAAGAAGGCCGAGGAGCTTTCTTT,CASSQEGRGAFF
TRBV20-1,TRBD1,-,TRBJ1-5,TGCAGTGCTAGAGGGGGGGACAGGGGCAATCAGCCCCAGCATTTT,CSARGGDRGNQPQHF
TRBV2,-,-,TRBJ2-2,TGTGCCAGCAGTATGGAGGATATGAACACTGGGGAGCTGTTTTTT,CASSMEDMNTGELFF
TRBV20-1,-,-,TRBJ2-7,TGCAGTGCTAGAGTGCAGGGGAAGGGGGACCCCGGGCCCTACGAGCAGTACTTC,CSARVQGKGDPGPYEQYF
TRBV20-1,-,many,TRBJ1-2,TGCAGTGCCAGTGGTCAGCGGGATCCTTTTTATGGCTACACCTTC,CSASGQRDPFYGYTF